The 24 T cell receptor beta chains below come from one sample, sequenced in a study of T cells in Graves' hyperthyroidism and ophthalmopathy. Amplification of TCR beta CDR3 regions was performed using RNA transcripts as template. The TCR CDR3 first-round RT-PCR relied on the HTBI primer set. TCRdb reprocessed the multiplex PCR reads via MiXCR and lists one record per CDR3 protein. This sample has around 690,000 distinct CDR3 sequences; around 15% occur once, and the top ten carry roughly 15%. Specimen: blood. The receptor set was obtained from a man aged 45-60 years with Graves' hyperthyroidism.

On this clonotype: A much more abundant neighbour one base away suggests this may be a read error. The rearrangement links TRBV7-2 to TRBJ2-1; perhaps TRBD1 as D (5 bases). CDR1 and CDR2 (germline): SGHTA, FQGNSA. The V end was cut by 3 bases, the J end by 5 bases, with 8 bases between. There are 13 residues in the CDR3. The CDR3 region has the DNA TGTGCCAGCAGCTTGACAGCGAACAATGAGCAGTTCTTC. Translating it yields CASSLTANNEQFF.

Concerning this clonotype itself: Being one base from a much bigger clone, this may be a read error. V and J are TRBV2 and TRBJ1-5, with a weak D call TRBD1 (5 bases). The CDR3 runs 14 residues. Germline V gene sequence: CDR1 SNHLY, CDR2 FYNNEI. CDR3 amino acids: CASSQGHSNPPQHF. The CDR3 bases are TGTGCCAGCAGTCAGGGCCATAGCAATCCGCCCCAGCATTTT.

This clonotype was seen a few times. This chain joins TRBV3-1 and TRBJ2-1, with D tentatively TRBD2 (6 bases). V gave up 4 bases and J gave up 12 bases, with 13 bases separating them. Germline V CDR1 and CDR2: LGHDT, YNNKEL (reference sequence). This CDR3 comprises 12 residues. CDR3 region: CASSPGTRGQFF. CDR3 nucleotides: TGTGCCAGCAGCCCAGGGACTCGGGGGCAGTTCTTC.

This clonotype has just a few counts. This chain joins TRBV20-1 and TRBJ2-7; TRBD1 aligns across 9 bases. Germline values: CDR1 DFQATT, CDR2 SNEGSKA (reference sequence). The CDR3 is made up of 16 amino acids. V lost 3 bases to trimming and J lost 1 base; unmatched junction nucleotides: 10. Here the CDR3 DNA reads TGCAGTGCTAGTGGGGGGGGTGACAGGGGGTCCTACGAGCAGTACTTC. Residues: CSASGGGDRGSYEQYF.

The J gene is TRBJ1-1, the V gene TRBV18; possible D gene TRBD1, 6 bases. This CDR3 has 14 residues. The germline V gene has CDR1 KGHSH and CDR2 LQKENI. Between the trimmed V and J ends, which lost 4 bases and 5 bases, there was a span of 14 bases. CDR3 region: CASSQQGQQTEAFF. CDR3 DNA sequence: TGTGCCAGCTCACAACAGGGCCAACAAACTGAAGCTTTCTTT.

Many counts were recorded for this clonotype. V and J are TRBV28 and TRBJ2-3; weak D call: TRBD1 (6 bases). Germline CDR1 MDHEN, CDR2 SYDVKM. V shed 10 bases and J shed 0 bases, with 14 bases lying between them. The CDR3 spans 14 residues. In DNA form, the CDR3 reads TGTGCCACTGCTATACAGGGTAGCACAGATACGCAGTATTTT. Encoded protein: CATAIQGSTDTQYF.

This clonotype was seen ten or more times. V is TRBV28 and J is TRBJ1-1; D gene uncertain. The CDR3 spans 11 residues. Germline CDR1 MDHEN, CDR2 SYDVKM. V was clipped by 8 bases and J by 5 bases, with 9 bases between them. CDR3 protein: CASGRGTEAFF. The DNA for the CDR3 is TGTGCCAGCGGAAGAGGAACTGAAGCTTTCTTT.

This clonotype was counted a few times. The V call is TRBV6-2 or TRBV6-3, the J call TRBJ1-5; no firm D call. V gave up 5 bases and J gave up 3 bases, with 8 bases separating them. Germline V CDR1 and CDR2: MNHEY, SVGEGT. This CDR3 region has 13 residues. The CDR3 reads CASSQFPNQPQHF. The CDR3 DNA reads as TGTGCCAGCAGTCAGTTTCCCAATCAGCCCCAGCATTTT.

The sample holds many counts of this clonotype. The chain employs TRBV7-2 and TRBJ2-4, with 10 bases matching TRBD1. The CDR3 is 17 amino acids. Unmatched junction bases numbered 4, after V lost 0 bases and J lost 2 bases. The germline CDR1 and CDR2 sequences are SGHTA and FQGNSA. For the CDR3, the DNA is TGTGCCAGCAGCTTAGCCCGACAGGGGGCGACCAAAAACATTCAGTACTTC. Amino acids: CASSLARQGATKNIQYF. Drawing the rest from reference TRBV7-2 and TRBJ2-4, the complete variable domain is GAGVSQSPSNKVTEKGKDVELRCDPISGHTALYWYRQSLGQGLEFLIYFQGNSAPDKSGLPSDRFSAERTGGSVSTLTIQRTQQEDSAVYLCASSLARQGATKNIQYFGAGTRLSVL.

Of note for this clonotype: Since a much larger clone is just one base distant, this may be a read error. The chain employs TRBV6-1 and TRBJ1-1; no definite D call. The germline V gene has CDR1 MNHNS and CDR2 SASEGT. The CDR3 sequence is 17 residues long. The CDR3 loop is CASSEAMWVTENTGAFF. Here the CDR3 DNA reads TGTGCCAGCAGTGAAGCGATGTGGGTGACGGAAAACACTGGAGCTTTCTTT.

The rearrangement uses TRBV28 and TRBJ2-2; D tentatively fits TRBD1 or TRBD2 (5 bases each). The CDR3 totals 16 residues. Deletions cut 2 bases from V and 3 bases from J, with 13 bases between. CDR1 is MDHEN, CDR2 SYDVKM, per germline. The CDR3 is CASSLGAGTYTGELFF. CDR3 DNA sequence: TGTGCCAGCAGTTTAGGGGCAGGGACGTACACCGGGGAGCTGTTTTTT.

This clonotype was detected only a few times. The gene calls are TRBV7-9 and TRBJ1-1; D remains unclear. Germline CDR1 reads SEHNR; CDR2 reads FQNEAQ (reference sequence). The V gene lost 5 bases and the J gene lost 1 base, with 8 bases spanning the gap. This CDR3 is built from 13 residues. CDR3 sequence (DNA): TGTGCCAGCAGCCGACACGAGAACACTGAAGCTTTCTTT. Translated, it gives CASSRHENTEAFF.

Regarding this clonotype: This sequence may be a read error, since a much larger clone differs from it by one base. The V and J genes are TRBV28 and TRBJ2-7; D is perhaps TRBD1 or TRBD2 (5 bases each). CDR1 and CDR2 (germline): MDHEN, SYDVKM. The CDR3 consists of 14 residues. The CDR3 reads CASEGLRDPYEKYF. CDR3 sequence (DNA): TGTGCCAGCGAGGGCCTCCGGGACCCCTACGAGAAGTACTTC. Full variable domain (remainder filled in from reference TRBV28 and TRBJ2-7): DVKVTQSSRYLVKRTGEKVFLECVQDMDHENMFWYRQDPGLGLRLIYFSYDVKMKEKGDIPEGYSVSREKKERFSLILESASTNQTSMYLCASEGLRDPYEKYFGPGTRLTVT.

This clonotype was counted ten times or more. This chain connects TRBV7-2 to TRBJ2-7; tentatively, D is TRBD2 (6 bases). This CDR3 has 12 residues. The V end was cut by 1 base, the J end by 7 bases, with 8 bases between. Germline lookup yields CDR1 SGHTA and CDR2 FQGNSA. This chain's CDR3 is CASSLGLVEQYF. The CDR3 DNA sequence: TGTGCCAGCAGCTTAGGACTAGTGGAGCAGTACTTC.

This clonotype was counted at least ten times. V and J are TRBV9 and TRBJ2-5; D not certain. The ends were cut back, 3 bases at V and 2 bases at J, with 8 bases in the middle. The germline V gene has CDR1 SGDLS and CDR2 YYNGEE. This CDR3 spans 13 amino acids. CDR3 coding DNA: TGTGCCAGCAGCGGTTACACGCAAGAGACCCAGTACTTC. This translates into CASSGYTQETQYF.

This chain connects TRBV30 to TRBJ1-2; D gene unclear. The V end was cut by 0 bases, the J end by 8 bases, with 10 bases between. CDR3 length equals 12 residues. Germline V gene data show CDR1 as GTSNPN and CDR2 as SVGIG (reference sequence). The CDR3 loop is CAWSVSAGGYTF. The CDR3 DNA sequence: TGTGCCTGGAGTGTGTCAGCCGGGGGCTACACCTTC.

This clonotype was seen a handful of times. The V call is TRBV20-1, the J call TRBJ1-5; weak D call: TRBD1 (6 bases). V shed 2 bases and J shed 4 bases, with 9 bases lying between them. Germline V gene data show CDR1 as DFQATT and CDR2 as SNEGSKA (reference sequence). The CDR3 extends over 13 amino acids. CDR3 amino acids: CSARYRANQPQHF. The CDR3 nucleotides are TGCAGTGCTAGATACAGGGCTAATCAGCCCCAGCATTTT.

This clonotype was counted at least ten times. The genes are TRBV19 and TRBJ1-1; D is possibly TRBD1 (5 bases). Trimming removed 6 bases at V and 1 base at J, with 9 bases between. The germline CDR1 and CDR2 sequences are LNHDA and SQIVND (reference sequence). The CDR3 is 13 residues long. The CDR3 sequence: CASRRGRNTEAFF. CDR3 nucleotides: TGTGCCAGTAGGCGGGGGAGGAACACTGAAGCTTTCTTT.

At least ten counts were recorded for this clonotype. V usage is TRBV11-1 and J usage is TRBJ2-7; TRBD2 might be the D (6 bases). Germline assignment: CDR1 SGHAT and CDR2 FQDESV (reference sequence). The CDR3 is 15 amino acids. Trimming stripped 5 bases from V and 3 bases from J, with 17 bases between. The CDR3: CASSRDFGEDYEQYF. CDR3 bases: TGTGCCAGCAGCCGGGACTTCGGGGAGGACTACGAGCAGTACTTC.

Comments on this clonotype: This may be a read error: a much more frequent sequence differs by one nucleotide. The V call is TRBV6-9, the J call TRBJ1-1; unclear D gene. CDR1 and CDR2 (germline): MNHGY, SVAAGI. The CDR3 has 13 residues. The CDR3 loop reads CASSYLRRAEVFF. CDR3 sequence (DNA): TGTGCCAGCAGTTACCTGCGTAGGGCTGAAGTTTTCTTT.

Ten or more counts support this clonotype. The chain joins TRBV24-1 to TRBJ2-5; maybe TRBD2 (5 bases). The CDR3 loop spans 14 amino acids. Trimming left V 5 bases short and J 0 bases short, with 9 bases between. Germline CDR1 and CDR2: KGHDR and SFDVKD. DNA of the CDR3: TGTGCCACCAGTGGATCGGGATACCAAGAGACCCAGTACTTC. Translated: CATSGSGYQETQYF.

This clonotype was observed many times. The rearrangement links TRBV15 to TRBJ2-7; D gene unclear. There are 15 residues in the CDR3. The V end was cut by 0 bases, the J end by 0 bases, with 9 bases between. Germline loops: CDR1 LNHNV, CDR2 YYDKDF (reference sequence). The CDR3 DNA is TGTGCCACCAGCAGAGAGGGCGTAAGCTCCTACGAGCAGTACTTC. This translates into CATSREGVSSYEQYF.

This clonotype was detected a few times. The gene calls are TRBV6-5 and TRBJ1-2; no reliable D call. Germline-derived CDR1 and CDR2 are MNHEY and SVGAGI. The length of the CDR3 is 14 residues. Trimming removed 2 bases at V and 4 bases at J, with 11 bases between. CDR3 sequence (DNA): TGTGCCAGCAGTTACGAGGCACGGACCTATGGCTACACCTTC. This gives the protein CASSYEARTYGYTF.

This clonotype was seen at least ten times. V and J are TRBV11-2 and TRBJ2-2, with 13 bases lining up with TRBD2. The CDR3 is 16 amino acids. From germline, CDR1 is SGHAT and CDR2 FQNNGV. The junction had 5 bases not matched to a gene; V was cut back by 4 bases and J by 6 bases. DNA of the CDR3: TGTGCCAGCAGCTCCACTAGCGGGAGGGCCGCCGGGGAGCTGTTTTTT. Amino acids: CASSSTSGRAAGELFF.